The 8 T cell receptor beta chains in this list originate from one sample, sequenced in a study of T-cell memory formation after mild COVID-19. TCRdb called the 5' RACE reads again in MiXCR, with one record for every CDR3 protein. This sample has 550,000 to 600,000 distinct CDR3 sequences, with roughly 17% found just once. The material sequenced was PBMCs or a T cell subset sorted from them (not recorded which). These receptors originate from an adult woman who had mild COVID-19 (a few samples of this study predate the infection). Cell type and time point are not known.

This chain uses TRBV10-3 with TRBJ2-6; 8 bases align to TRBD1. Germline CDR1 ENHRY, CDR2 SYGVKD. This CDR3 is built from 17 residues. The trim removed 3 bases at V and 2 bases at J, leaving 6 bases unmatched. CDR3 sequence reads: CAISDSGQAAGANVLTF. In DNA form, the CDR3 reads TGTGCCATCAGTGACTCGGGACAGGCTGCTGGGGCCAACGTCCTGACTTTC.

In its sample, this clonotype was seen many times. The chain combines TRBV19 with TRBJ2-4, with TRBD2 matching 10 bases. V gave up 5 bases and J gave up 6 bases; unmatched junction bases: 10. Germline V gene lookup returns CDR1 LNHDA and CDR2 SQIVND (reference sequence). This CDR3 is 16 amino acids long. CDR3 region: CASSGAGGGGRNIQYF. CDR3 in DNA: TGTGCCAGTAGTGGAGCGGGAGGGGGGGGTCGAAACATTCAGTACTTC.

V usage is TRBV11-1 and J usage is TRBJ1-2; D call uncertain. Germline V lookup: CDR1 SGHAT, CDR2 FQDESV (reference sequence). The CDR3 is 15 amino acids. V dropped 5 bases and J dropped 2 bases, with 15 bases sitting between them. The CDR3 DNA follows: TGTGCCAGCAGCCCCCCTTCCTCAGCCAACTATGGCTACACCTTC. It encodes CASSPPSSANYGYTF. The whole variable domain, filled in from reference TRBV11-1 and TRBJ1-2, reads EAEVAQSPRYKITEKSQAVAFWCDPISGHATLYWYRQILGQGPELLVQFQDESVVDDSQLPKDRFSAERLKGVDSTLKIQPAELGDSAMYLCASSPPSSANYGYTFGSGTRLTVV.

V is TRBV6-5 and J is TRBJ1-5; D remains ambiguous. Trimming left V 0 bases short and J 2 bases short, with 8 bases between. Germline-derived CDR1 and CDR2 are MNHEY and SVGAGI. The CDR3 consists of 15 residues. The CDR3 sequence is CASSYSIQGNQPQHF. The CDR3 nucleotides read TGTGCCAGCAGTTACTCGATCCAGGGCAATCAGCCCCAGCATTTT.

The chain recombines TRBV15 with TRBJ2-1, with a weak D call TRBD1 (7 bases). The germline V gene encodes CDR1 LNHNV and CDR2 YYDKDF (reference sequence). V gave up 0 bases and J gave up 9 bases, with 12 bases separating them. The CDR3 is 14 amino acids. The CDR3 here is CATSRDQGGFEQFF. The CDR3 DNA sequence: TGTGCCACCAGCAGAGATCAGGGGGGCTTTGAGCAGTTCTTC.

V is TRBV2 and J is TRBJ2-2; D may correspond to TRBD1 or TRBD2 (6 bases each). The CDR3 has 16 residues. The germline V gene has CDR1 SNHLY and CDR2 FYNNEI. V dropped 6 bases and J dropped 4 bases, with 18 bases sitting between them. The CDR3 here is CASSLERRGRTGELFF. As DNA, the CDR3 is TGTGCCAGCAGCCTAGAGAGACGGGGGCGCACCGGGGAGCTGTTTTTT.

V and J are TRBV7-7 and TRBJ1-5; no reliable D call. V dropped 10 bases and J dropped 4 bases, with 11 bases sitting between them. CDR3 length: 12 amino acids. Germline V lookup: CDR1 SSHAT, CDR2 FNYEAQ (reference sequence). The CDR3 coding sequence is TGTGCCACCAGTCCCTGGAATCAGCCCCAGCATTTT. Translated: CATSPWNQPQHF.

The rearrangement uses TRBV5-5 and TRBJ1-6, with D maybe TRBD1 (6 bases). This CDR3 is 15 amino acids long. V dropped 2 bases and J dropped 7 bases, with 13 bases sitting between them. Per the germline V gene, CDR1 is SGHKS and CDR2 is YYEKEE (reference sequence). CDR3 sequence (DNA): TGTGCCAGCAGCTTCACCGGGACACGGAATTCACCCCTCCACTTT. Translation: CASSFTGTRNSPLHF.